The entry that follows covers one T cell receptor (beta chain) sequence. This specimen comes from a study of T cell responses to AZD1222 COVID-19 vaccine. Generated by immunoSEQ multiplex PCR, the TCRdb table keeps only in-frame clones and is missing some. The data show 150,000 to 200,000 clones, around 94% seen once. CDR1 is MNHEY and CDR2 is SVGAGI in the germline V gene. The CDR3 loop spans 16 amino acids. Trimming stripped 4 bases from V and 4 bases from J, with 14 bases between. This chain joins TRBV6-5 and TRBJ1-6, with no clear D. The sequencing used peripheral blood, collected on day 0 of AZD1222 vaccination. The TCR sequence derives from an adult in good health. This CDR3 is CASSFGGLEYNSPLHF. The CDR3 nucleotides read TGTGCCAGCAGTTTCGGAGGTTTGGAATATAATTCACCCCTCCACTTT.